This T cell receptor beta chain appears in the sequencing data of a study of control samples from healthy donors and cancer patients. The protocol was immunoSEQ multiplex PCR, while the TCRdb copy is restricted to in-frame clones and leaves out a portion. The sample lists 150,000 or so clones; around 88% were seen once. V was trimmed by 0 bases and J by 6 bases, leaving 9 bases between them. Germline V gene lookup returns CDR1 MDHEN and CDR2 SYDVKM. This CDR3 has 14 residues. The sequenced sample consisted of blood. This rearrangement joins TRBV28 to TRBJ1-5; D not certain. The clonotype comes from a man younger than 35 in good health. CDR3 amino acids: CASSLWAGPQPQHF. In DNA, the CDR3 is TGTGCCAGCAGTTTATGGGCAGGACCTCAGCCCCAGCATTTT.